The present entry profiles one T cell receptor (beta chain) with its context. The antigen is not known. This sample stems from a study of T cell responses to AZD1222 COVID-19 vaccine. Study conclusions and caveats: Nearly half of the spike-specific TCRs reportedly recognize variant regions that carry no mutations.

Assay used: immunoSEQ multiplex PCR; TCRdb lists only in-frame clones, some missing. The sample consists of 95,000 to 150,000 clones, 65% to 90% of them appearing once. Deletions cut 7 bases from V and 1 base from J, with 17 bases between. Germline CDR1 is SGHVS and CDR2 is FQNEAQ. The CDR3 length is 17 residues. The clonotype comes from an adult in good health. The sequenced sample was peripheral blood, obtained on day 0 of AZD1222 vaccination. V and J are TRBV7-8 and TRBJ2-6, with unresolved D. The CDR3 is CASTLGPPYSGANVLTF. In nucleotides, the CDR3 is TGTGCCAGCACCCTCGGGCCTCCTTATTCTGGGGCCAACGTCCTGACTTTC.